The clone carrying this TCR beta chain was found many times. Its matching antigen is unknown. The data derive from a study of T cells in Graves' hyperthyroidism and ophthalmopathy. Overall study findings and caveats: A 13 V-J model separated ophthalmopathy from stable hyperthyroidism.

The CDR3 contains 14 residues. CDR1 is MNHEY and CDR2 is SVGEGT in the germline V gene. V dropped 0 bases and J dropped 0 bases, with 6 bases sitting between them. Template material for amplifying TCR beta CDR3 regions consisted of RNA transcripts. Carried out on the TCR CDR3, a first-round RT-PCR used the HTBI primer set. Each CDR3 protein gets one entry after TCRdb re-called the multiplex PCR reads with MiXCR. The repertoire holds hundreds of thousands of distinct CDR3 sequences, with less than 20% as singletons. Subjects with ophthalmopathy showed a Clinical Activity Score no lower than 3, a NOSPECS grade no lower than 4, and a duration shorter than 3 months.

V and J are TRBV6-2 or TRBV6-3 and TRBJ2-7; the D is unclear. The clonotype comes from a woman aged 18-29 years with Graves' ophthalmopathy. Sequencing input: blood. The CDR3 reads CASSYSGVSYEQYF. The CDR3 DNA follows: TGTGCCAGCAGTTACTCGGGCGTCTCCTACGAGCAGTACTTC.